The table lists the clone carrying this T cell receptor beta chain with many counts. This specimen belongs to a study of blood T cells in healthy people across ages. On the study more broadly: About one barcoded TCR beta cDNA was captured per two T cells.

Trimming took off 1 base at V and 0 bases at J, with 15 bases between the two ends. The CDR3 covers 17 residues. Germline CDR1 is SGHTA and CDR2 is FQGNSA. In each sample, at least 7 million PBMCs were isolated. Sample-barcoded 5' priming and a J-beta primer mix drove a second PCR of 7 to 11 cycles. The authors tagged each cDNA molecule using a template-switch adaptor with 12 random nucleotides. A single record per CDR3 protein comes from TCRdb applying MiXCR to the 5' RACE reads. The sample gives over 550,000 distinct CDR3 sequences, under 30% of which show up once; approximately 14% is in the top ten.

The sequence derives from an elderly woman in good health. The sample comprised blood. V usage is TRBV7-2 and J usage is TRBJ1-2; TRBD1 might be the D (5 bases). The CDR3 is CASSLVGGSPANYGYTF. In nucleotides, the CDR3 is TGTGCCAGCAGCTTAGTTGGGGGGAGCCCGGCTAACTATGGCTACACCTTC.